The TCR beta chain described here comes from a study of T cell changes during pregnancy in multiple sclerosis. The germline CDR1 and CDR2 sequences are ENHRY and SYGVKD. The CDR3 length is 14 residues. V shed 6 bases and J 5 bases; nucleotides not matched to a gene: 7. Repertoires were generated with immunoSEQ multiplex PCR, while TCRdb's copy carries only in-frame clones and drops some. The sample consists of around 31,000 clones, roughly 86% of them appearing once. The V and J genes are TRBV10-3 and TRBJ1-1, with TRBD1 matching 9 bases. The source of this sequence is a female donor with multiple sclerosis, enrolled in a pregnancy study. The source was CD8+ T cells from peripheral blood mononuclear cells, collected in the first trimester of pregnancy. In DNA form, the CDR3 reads TGTGCCATCAGCCTGACAGGGGGGAAGACTGAAGCTTTCTTT. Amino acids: CAISLTGGKTEAFF.